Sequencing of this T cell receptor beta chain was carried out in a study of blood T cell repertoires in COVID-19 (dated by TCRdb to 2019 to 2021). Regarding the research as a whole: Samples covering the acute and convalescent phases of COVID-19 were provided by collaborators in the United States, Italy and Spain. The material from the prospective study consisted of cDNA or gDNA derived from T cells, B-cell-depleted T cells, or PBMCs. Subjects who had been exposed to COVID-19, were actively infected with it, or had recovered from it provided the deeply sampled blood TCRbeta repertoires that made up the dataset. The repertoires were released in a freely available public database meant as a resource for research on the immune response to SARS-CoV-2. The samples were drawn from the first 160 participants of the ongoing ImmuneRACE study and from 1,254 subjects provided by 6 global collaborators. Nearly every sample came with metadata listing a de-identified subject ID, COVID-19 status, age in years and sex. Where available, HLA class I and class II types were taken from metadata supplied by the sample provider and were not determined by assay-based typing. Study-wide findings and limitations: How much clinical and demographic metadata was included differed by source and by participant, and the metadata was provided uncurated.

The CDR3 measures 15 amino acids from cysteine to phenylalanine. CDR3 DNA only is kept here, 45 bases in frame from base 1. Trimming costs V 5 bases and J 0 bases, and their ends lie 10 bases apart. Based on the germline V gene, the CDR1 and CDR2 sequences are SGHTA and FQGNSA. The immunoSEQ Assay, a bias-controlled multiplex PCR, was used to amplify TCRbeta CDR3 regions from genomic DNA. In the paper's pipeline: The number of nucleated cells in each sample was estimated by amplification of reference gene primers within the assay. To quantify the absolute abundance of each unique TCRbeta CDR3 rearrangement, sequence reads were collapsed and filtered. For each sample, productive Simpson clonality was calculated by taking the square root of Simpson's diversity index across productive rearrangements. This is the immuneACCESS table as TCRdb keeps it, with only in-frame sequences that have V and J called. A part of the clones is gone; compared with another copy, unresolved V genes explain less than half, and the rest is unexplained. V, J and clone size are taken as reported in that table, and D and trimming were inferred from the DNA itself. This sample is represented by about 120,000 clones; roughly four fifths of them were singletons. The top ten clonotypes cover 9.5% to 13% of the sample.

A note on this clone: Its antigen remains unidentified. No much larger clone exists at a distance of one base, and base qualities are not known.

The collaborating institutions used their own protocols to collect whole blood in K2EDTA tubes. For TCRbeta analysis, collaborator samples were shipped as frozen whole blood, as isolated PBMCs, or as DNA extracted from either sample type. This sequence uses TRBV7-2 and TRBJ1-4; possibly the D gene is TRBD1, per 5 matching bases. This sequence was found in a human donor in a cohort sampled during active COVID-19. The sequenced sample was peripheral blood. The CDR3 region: CASSRGAATNEKLFF. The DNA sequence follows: TGTGCCAGCAGCCGCGGGGCAGCAACTAATGAAAAACTGTTTTTT.